These 10 T cell receptor beta chains were all obtained from the same sample, sequenced in a study of cytomegalovirus exposure and HLA in healthy donors. PCR was performed using 60 Vbeta and 13 Jbeta primers. Sequenced by immunoSEQ multiplex PCR; TCRdb stores in-frame clones only, minus some. The listing records around 150,000 clones. Sequencing was done on a sample of PBMCs. These receptors were taken from an older woman in good health and CMV-seronegative.

CDR3: CASLTEGGPIPTKAQYF. In DNA form, the CDR3 reads TGTGCCTCGCTCACCGAGGGCGGGCCAATTCCGACGAAGGCGCAGTACTTC. The V gene is TRBV30, the J gene TRBJ2-7, with D perhaps TRBD2 (5 bases). The CDR3 contains 17 residues. Germline V CDR1 and CDR2: GTSNPN, SVGIG (reference sequence). Deletions cut 7 bases from V and 9 bases from J, with 34 bases between.

The genes are TRBV7-9 and TRBJ2-7; 8 nucleotides agree with TRBD1. Per the germline V gene, CDR1 is SEHNR and CDR2 is FQNEAQ (reference sequence). V was pared by 6 bases and J by 7 bases, with 11 bases of the junction left unmatched. The CDR3 is 14 residues long. The CDR3 nucleotides read TGTGCCAGCAGTTATGCAGGACAGGGCAGGGAGCAGTACTTC. This gives the protein CASSYAGQGREQYF.

CDR3 bases: TGTGCCAGCAGCTCGACATTCTTTGGGGCCAACGTCCTGACTTTC. Its translation is CASSSTFFGANVLTF. V usage is TRBV7-2 and J usage is TRBJ2-6, with D unresolved. Germline lookup yields CDR1 SGHTA and CDR2 FQGNSA. Trimming left V 4 bases short and J 3 bases short, with 10 bases between. This CDR3 is 15 amino acids long.

The chain links TRBV7-8 to TRBJ2-3; TRBD1 matches at 7 bases. The J segment lost 0 bases and the V segment lost 5 bases, leaving 11 bases of the junction unmatched. CDR1 SGHVS and CDR2 FQNEAQ come from the germline V gene. The CDR3 contains 17 residues. This CDR3 is CASSHPRGGISTDTQYF. DNA for the CDR3: TGTGCCAGCAGCCATCCGCGAGGGGGCATTAGCACAGATACGCAGTATTTT.

The rearrangement joins TRBV7-3 to TRBJ2-1, with D possibly TRBD2 on 5 matching bases. The CDR3 has 11 residues. Deletions cut 2 bases from V and 10 bases from J, with 6 bases between. Germline loops: CDR1 SGHTA, CDR2 FQGTGA. The CDR3 here is CASSLEGEQFF. CDR3 bases: TGTGCCAGCAGCTTAGAGGGCGAGCAGTTCTTC.

V gene TRBV19 combines with J gene TRBJ1-3, with TRBD1 matching 8 bases. Germline assignment: CDR1 LNHDA and CDR2 SQIVND (reference sequence). CDR3 length: 15 amino acids. Trimming took 3 bases from V and 2 from J; bases not matched to a gene: 3. The CDR3 DNA reads as TGTGCCAGTAGTATGGGACAGGCGACTGGAAACACCATATATTTT. The encoded protein is CASSMGQATGNTIYF. Filled out from reference TRBV19 and TRBJ1-3, the complete variable domain reads DGGITQSPKYLFRKEGQNVTLSCEQNLNHDAMYWYRQDPGQGLRLIYYSQIVNDFQKGDIAEGYSVSREKKESFPLTVTSAQKNPTAFYLCASSMGQATGNTIYFGEGSWLTVV.

The V gene is TRBV6-5, the J gene TRBJ1-2, with 12 bases lining up with TRBD1. This CDR3 is built from 15 residues. V gave up 3 bases and J gave up 8 bases; unmatched junction bases: 7. The germline CDR1 and CDR2 sequences are MNHEY and SVGAGI. The CDR3 protein is CASSYPGQGAKGYTF. The CDR3 coding sequence is TGTGCCAGCAGTTATCCGGGACAGGGGGCTAAAGGCTACACCTTC.

This rearrangement joins TRBV27 to TRBJ1-2; D is uncertain. CDR1 and CDR2 from the germline V gene are MNHEY and SMNVEV (reference sequence). The CDR3 contains 15 residues. Trimming left V 5 bases short and J 8 bases short, with 21 bases between. For the CDR3, the DNA is TGTGCCAGCAGTCTCACGGGAACTACTGAAAGGGGCTACACCTTC. Protein sequence: CASSLTGTTERGYTF.

The chain joins TRBV7-9 to TRBJ2-1; 12 nucleotides match TRBD1. The V segment lost 5 bases and the J segment 10 bases; nucleotides outside the gene matches: 6. CDR3 length: 14 amino acids. Germline-derived CDR1 and CDR2 are SEHNR and FQNEAQ (reference sequence). This CDR3 is CASSGDRGHLEQFF. The CDR3 DNA reads as TGTGCCAGCAGCGGGGACAGGGGGCATCTCGAGCAGTTCTTC. Full variable domain (outside the CDR3, taken from reference TRBV7-9 and TRBJ2-1): DTGVSQNPRHKITKRGQNVTFRCDPISEHNRLYWYRQTLGQGPEFLTYFQNEAQLEKSRLLSDRFSAERPKGSFSTLEIQRTEQGDSAMYLCASSGDRGHLEQFFGPGTRLTVL.

J is TRBJ1-2 and V is TRBV18, with D possibly matching TRBD1 (6 bases). This CDR3 has 18 amino acids. The ends were cut back, 3 bases at V and 0 bases at J, with 20 bases in the middle. Germline V gene sequence: CDR1 KGHSH, CDR2 LQKENI. DNA of the CDR3: TGTGCCAGCTCACCGGGGGCGCCAGCTACGCTTCCTAACTATGGCTACACCTTC. This sequence encodes CASSPGAPATLPNYGYTF.